This entry lists 31 T cell receptor beta chains sequenced from one sample in a study of blood T cell repertoires in COVID-19. The assay was immunoSEQ multiplex PCR, and TCRdb's table has in-frame clones only and misses some. This sample carries around 280,000 clones, approximately 86% of them seen once, and the ten largest clones take about 2.2%. The sequenced sample was peripheral blood. The receptors stem from a woman between 45 and 60 years old who had recovered from COVID-19.

The chain recombines TRBV11-2 with TRBJ2-5; TRBD2 agrees at 14 bases. This CDR3 comprises 16 residues. Germline-derived CDR1 and CDR2 are SGHAT and FQNNGV. Trimming cost V 1 base and J 5 bases; bases outside gene matches: 3. The CDR3 DNA sequence: TGTGCCAGCAGCTTAGGGGGACTAGCGGGAGCGGAGACCCAGTACTTC. Its protein product is CASSLGGLAGAETQYF.

The chain couples TRBV7-8 to TRBJ1-4; D not resolved. V was pared by 2 bases and J by 5 bases, with 6 bases between. CDR3 size: 13 residues. Per germline, CDR1 SGHVS and CDR2 FQNEAQ. The CDR3 DNA reads as TGTGCCAGCAGCTTACAGGCAAATGAAAAACTGTTTTTT. Its translation: CASSLQANEKLFF.

The chain couples TRBV3-1 (or the pseudogene TRBV3-2) to TRBJ2-1; 10 bases are a match to TRBD2. This CDR3 contains 17 residues. V dropped 0 bases and J dropped 5; count of bases not matched to a gene: 7. Germline-derived CDR1 and CDR2 are LGHDT and YNNKEL (reference sequence). The CDR3 is CASSQDLALAGHNEQFF. The CDR3 nucleotides are TGTGCCAGCAGCCAAGATCTGGCACTAGCGGGGCACAATGAGCAGTTCTTC.

The rearrangement joins TRBV4-3 to TRBJ2-3; D is possibly TRBD2 (5 bases). The CDR3 sequence is 13 residues long. CDR1 LGHNA and CDR2 YSLEER come from the germline V gene. Trimming stripped 0 bases from V and 6 bases from J, with 7 bases between. The CDR3 loop reads CASSQDGGDTQYF. The CDR3 nucleotides read TGCGCCAGCAGCCAAGATGGCGGGGATACGCAGTATTTT.

V gene TRBV5-1 combines with J gene TRBJ2-3; 9 nucleotides match TRBD2. The trim removed 1 base at V and 1 base at J, leaving 4 bases unmatched. The germline V gene encodes CDR1 SGHRS and CDR2 YFSETQ. This CDR3 region has 16 residues. The CDR3: CASSLSGGGGTDTQYF. CDR3 coding DNA: TGCGCCAGCAGCTTGTCTGGCGGGGGGGGCACAGATACGCAGTATTTT.

This clone came up once. This chain uses TRBV10-3 with TRBJ2-7; D possibly corresponds to TRBD1 (6 bases). V gave up 7 bases and J gave up 3 bases, with 13 bases separating them. CDR1 is ENHRY, CDR2 SYGVKD, per germline. This CDR3 is built from 13 residues. CDR3: CAITATGNYEQYF. The CDR3 nucleotides are TGTGCCATCACTGCCACAGGGAACTACGAGCAGTACTTC.

V usage is TRBV5-8 and J usage is TRBJ1-1; tentative D call: TRBD1 (6 bases). The ends were cut back, 2 bases at V and 4 bases at J, with 15 bases in the middle. Per germline, CDR1 SGHTS and CDR2 YDEGEE. CDR3 size: 15 residues. CDR3 sequence (DNA): TGTGCCAGCAGCTTCCAGGGGCTTGGAGGCACTGAAGCTTTCTTT. It is translated as CASSFQGLGGTEAFF.

The chain links TRBV9 to TRBJ1-2; D ambiguous. The germline CDR1 and CDR2 sequences are SGDLS and YYNGEE. Trimming removed 0 bases from V and 0 bases from J, with 12 bases in between. This CDR3 contains 16 residues. CDR3 protein: CASSVAAEGANYGYTF. For the CDR3, the DNA is TGTGCCAGCAGCGTAGCTGCTGAGGGTGCTAACTATGGCTACACCTTC.

This chain uses TRBV29-1 with TRBJ2-3, with a tentative D call TRBD2 (5 bases). The length of the CDR3 is 15 residues. Trimming left V 5 bases short and J 2 bases short, with 17 bases between. The V gene's germline CDR1 is SQVTM and CDR2 ANQGSEA. The CDR3 nucleotides are TGCAGCGTTATACCGGGCCCGAGGGTCACAGATACGCAGTATTTT. It is translated as CSVIPGPRVTDTQYF.

The chain employs TRBV28 and TRBJ1-3; 7 bases map to TRBD1. V dropped 5 bases and J dropped 1; count of bases not matched to a gene: 5. CDR1 and CDR2 (germline): MDHEN, SYDVKM. This CDR3 has 15 amino acids. For the CDR3, the DNA is TGTGCCAGCAGTAACAGGGGAGCGTCTGGAAACACCATATATTTT. Amino acids: CASSNRGASGNTIYF.

The V gene is TRBV6-5, the J gene TRBJ1-6; D remains ambiguous. This CDR3 is 14 amino acids long. Germline V gene sequence: CDR1 MNHEY, CDR2 SVGAGI. V was trimmed by 5 bases and J by 7 bases, leaving 12 bases between them. CDR3 amino acids: CASSKRTLNSPLHF. Here the CDR3 DNA reads TGTGCCAGCAGTAAGCGGACCCTGAATTCACCCCTCCACTTT.

The chain couples TRBV5-4 to TRBJ1-1; D is perhaps TRBD1 (6 bases). This CDR3 has 15 amino acids. Germline CDR1 reads SGHNT; CDR2 reads YYREEE (reference sequence). V lost 3 bases to trimming and J lost 2 bases, with 14 bases between them. This chain's CDR3 is CASSWKQGVNTEAFF. The CDR3 nucleotides are TGTGCCAGCAGCTGGAAACAGGGTGTAAACACTGAAGCTTTCTTT.

The chain employs TRBV4-3 and TRBJ1-2, with 8 nucleotides matching TRBD1. The J segment lost 7 bases and the V segment lost 2 bases, leaving 3 bases of the junction unmatched. The germline CDR1 and CDR2 sequences are LGHNA and YSLEER. The CDR3 totals 13 residues. The CDR3 is CASSQSDRVGYTF. DNA for the CDR3: TGCGCCAGCAGCCAATCGGACAGGGTTGGCTACACCTTC.

The chain has TRBV18 and TRBJ2-2; 8 nucleotides line up with TRBD1. Per the germline V gene, CDR1 is KGHSH and CDR2 is LQKENI. With 0 bases clipped from V and 6 bases from J, the junction kept 3 bases outside the gene matches. The CDR3 has 15 amino acids. The CDR3 loop reads CASSPPDRASGELFF. DNA for the CDR3: TGTGCCAGCTCACCACCGGACAGGGCATCCGGGGAGCTGTTTTTT.

In its sample, this clone was seen a few times. The chain is built from TRBV4-1 and TRBJ2-7, with 7 bases aligning to TRBD1. CDR1 and CDR2 (germline): MGHRA, YSYEKL. The CDR3 covers 14 residues. With V trimmed by 5 bases and J by 2 bases, 6 bases remained unmatched. The DNA for the CDR3 is TGCGCCAGCAGCTCAGCTCAGGGGGCCTACGAGCAGTACTTC. This translates into CASSSAQGAYEQYF.

This clone was observed a few times. This rearrangement joins TRBV27 to TRBJ2-1, with a weak D call TRBD1 (5 bases). Germline assignment: CDR1 MNHEY and CDR2 SMNVEV (reference sequence). The CDR3 is 13 amino acids. V dropped 3 bases and J dropped 5 bases, with 8 bases sitting between them. In DNA form, the CDR3 reads TGTGCCAGCAGTTTTGCAGGGAACAATGAGCAGTTCTTC. Amino acids: CASSFAGNNEQFF.

This rearrangement joins TRBV4-3 to TRBJ2-2, with 8 bases matching TRBD2. CDR1 is LGHNA and CDR2 is YSLEER in the germline V gene. This CDR3 comprises 17 residues. The ends lost 3 bases at V and 2 bases at J; junction bases unmatched: 8. DNA for the CDR3: TGCGCCAGCAGCCACCCTCGGGCGGGAGGAAACACCGGGGAGCTGTTTTTT. Its protein is CASSHPRAGGNTGELFF.

The chain couples TRBV27 to TRBJ2-3, with D possibly being TRBD1 (5 bases). Deletions cut 5 bases from V and 1 base from J, with 13 bases between. CDR1 and CDR2 (germline): MNHEY, SMNVEV (reference sequence). The CDR3 contains 15 residues. CDR3: CASSPLGLGTDTQYF. CDR3 nucleotides: TGTGCCAGCAGTCCCCTGGGGCTTGGCACAGATACGCAGTATTTT.

The genes are TRBV19 and TRBJ2-2; 7 positions agree with TRBD1. The junction had 8 bases not matched to a gene; V was cut back by 4 bases and J by 3 bases. The CDR3 consists of 16 residues. The germline V gene has CDR1 LNHDA and CDR2 SQIVND (reference sequence). The CDR3 nucleotides read TGTGCCAGTAGTACATCCGGGACAGCCGACACCGGGGAGCTGTTTTTT. Translating gives CASSTSGTADTGELFF. The full variable domain, in which reference TRBV19 and TRBJ2-2 provide the parts outside the CDR3, is DGGITQSPKYLFRKEGQNVTLSCEQNLNHDAMYWYRQDPGQGLRLIYYSQIVNDFQKGDIAEGYSVSREKKESFPLTVTSAQKNPTAFYLCASSTSGTADTGELFFGEGSRLTVL.

The chain recombines TRBV23-1 with TRBJ2-1; possible D gene TRBD2, 5 bases. TRBV23-1 is annotated as an ORF whose role is uncertain. The CDR3 is 11 amino acids. V gave up 7 bases and J gave up 10 bases, with 11 bases separating them. CDR3 sequence: CASNLKREQFF. The CDR3 nucleotides read TGCGCCAGCAATCTAAAGCGGGAGCAGTTCTTC.

J is TRBJ1-2 and V is TRBV5-4; a weak D match, TRBD1 (5 bases). Between the trimmed V and J ends, which lost 5 bases and 8 bases, there was a span of 19 bases. Germline assignment: CDR1 SGHNT and CDR2 YYREEE (reference sequence). This CDR3 has 14 amino acids. The CDR3 coding sequence is TGTGCCAGCAGTTCGGATAGGGGCCAGAGGGGCTACACCTTC. This encodes CASSSDRGQRGYTF.

This clone appeared a few times. The rearrangement uses TRBV4-3 and TRBJ1-2; D not resolved. This CDR3 spans 14 amino acids. Germline CDR1 LGHNA, CDR2 YSLEER. V was trimmed by 0 bases and J by 5 bases, leaving 10 bases between them. For the CDR3, the DNA is TGCGCCAGCAGCCAAGAATGGCCGCCTTATGGCTACACCTTC. It yields the protein CASSQEWPPYGYTF.

The chain recombines TRBV27 with TRBJ1-1; 7 positions match TRBD1. The CDR3 spans 14 residues. The V gene end was trimmed by 3 bases and the J gene end by 2 bases; junction bases not matched to a gene: 3. Germline-derived CDR1 and CDR2 are MNHEY and SMNVEV (reference sequence). In DNA form, the CDR3 reads TGTGCCAGCAGTTTTCACAGGGGTAACACTGAAGCTTTCTTT. It yields the protein CASSFHRGNTEAFF.

J is TRBJ2-1 and V is TRBV28; D gene uncertain. CDR1 MDHEN and CDR2 SYDVKM come from the germline V gene. The V gene lost 6 bases and the J gene lost 2 bases, with 11 bases spanning the gap. The CDR3 sequence is 14 residues long. CDR3 amino acids: CASRGGGTYNEQFF. CDR3 DNA: TGTGCCAGCAGAGGTGGCGGTACCTACAATGAGCAGTTCTTC.

The CDR3 is CASSSSGVGTQYF. The CDR3 region has the DNA TGTGCCAGCAGCTCCAGCGGGGTCGGTACGCAGTATTTT. This chain connects TRBV7-9 to TRBJ2-3, with 7 bases fitting TRBD2. The CDR3 is 13 amino acids. The germline gives CDR1 SEHNR, CDR2 FQNEAQ (reference sequence). The V gene end was trimmed by 4 bases and the J gene end by 8 bases; junction bases not matched to a gene: 6.

This chain links TRBV7-9 with TRBJ2-3; D uncertain. This CDR3 region has 13 residues. V was cut by 10 bases and J by 3 bases, with 14 bases left in between. Germline V gene data show CDR1 as SEHNR and CDR2 as FQNEAQ (reference sequence). CDR3 DNA sequence: TGTGCCACGAATTCGATGGCAACAGATACGCAGTATTTT. As protein: CATNSMATDTQYF.

This sequence joins TRBV19 and TRBJ2-3; TRBD1 might be the D (6 bases). CDR3 size: 13 residues. V lost 9 bases, J lost 4 bases, and 14 bases lay in between. Germline CDR1 reads LNHDA; CDR2 reads SQIVND (reference sequence). The DNA for the CDR3 is TGTGCCAGCTCGACTGGGGGCCCAGATACGCAGTATTTT. Protein: CASSTGGPDTQYF.

V is TRBV4-3 and J is TRBJ2-1; D is uncertain. The CDR3 spans 15 residues. Germline CDR1 LGHNA, CDR2 YSLEER. Trimming cost V 0 bases and J 7 bases, with 13 bases left between them. The CDR3 region has the DNA TGCGCCAGCAGCCAAGATCCCAGAACGAAAAATGAGCAGTTCTTC. Encoded protein: CASSQDPRTKNEQFF.

J is TRBJ2-4 and V is TRBV6-5, with 12 bases fitting TRBD2. CDR1 is MNHEY and CDR2 is SVGAGI in the germline V gene. V shed 8 bases and J 1 base; nucleotides not matched to a gene: 0. This CDR3 spans 14 amino acids. CDR3: CASGTSGAKNIQYF. The CDR3 DNA reads TGTGCCAGCGGGACTAGCGGGGCCAAAAACATTCAGTACTTC.

The V call is TRBV13, the J call TRBJ1-1; D may be TRBD1 (6 bases). CDR1 is PRHDT, CDR2 FYEKMQ, per germline (reference sequence). CDR3 size: 16 residues. V lost 0 bases to trimming and J lost 4 bases, with 15 bases between them. CDR3 protein: CASSLGPGRGVTEAFF. CDR3 nucleotides: TGTGCCAGCAGCTTAGGCCCAGGCAGGGGAGTCACTGAAGCTTTCTTT.

This chain joins TRBV28 and TRBJ2-3; D gene uncertain. This CDR3 is built from 14 residues. Trimming took off 5 bases at V and 2 bases at J, with 11 bases between the two ends. The germline V gene encodes CDR1 MDHEN and CDR2 SYDVKM. DNA of the CDR3: TGTGCCAGCAGTCCCCCCGACTCCACAGATACGCAGTATTTT. This sequence encodes CASSPPDSTDTQYF.